What follows are 18 T cell receptor beta chains derived from one specimen sequenced in a study of T cells in Graves' hyperthyroidism and ophthalmopathy. There were TCR beta CDR3 regions amplified from RNA transcripts. Primed by the HTBI set, a first-round RT-PCR was run on the TCR CDR3. TCRdb reprocessed the multiplex PCR reads via MiXCR and lists one record per CDR3 protein. The data contain more than 300,000 distinct CDR3 sequences, about 15% of them seen just once; the ten biggest clones take up 11%. The specimen sequenced was blood. These receptors all come from a woman aged 55-70 years with Graves' hyperthyroidism.

Only a few counts were recorded for this clonotype. V gene TRBV29-1 combines with J gene TRBJ1-1; 8 bases fit TRBD1. The V gene's germline CDR1 is SQVTM and CDR2 ANQGSEA. The length of the CDR3 is 15 residues. The trim removed 5 bases at V and 0 bases at J, leaving 8 bases unmatched. The CDR3 DNA follows: TGCAGCGTTACCAAAAGGGGACAGGTGAACACTGAAGCTTTCTTT. Translation: CSVTKRGQVNTEAFF.

This clonotype showed up many times. The CDR3 sequence is CAISGQGDSTDTQYF. CDR3 in DNA: TGTGCCATCAGTGGACAGGGGGATAGCACAGATACGCAGTATTTT. The chain combines TRBV10-3 with TRBJ2-3; 9 positions agree with TRBD1. The CDR3 is 15 amino acids. In germline, CDR1 is ENHRY, CDR2 SYGVKD. V dropped 4 bases and J dropped 0; count of bases not matched to a gene: 2.

This clonotype was observed at least ten times. This chain's CDR3 is CASSSLGANNEQFF. CDR3 nucleotides: TGTGCCAGCAGCTCGTTAGGGGCCAACAATGAGCAGTTCTTC. This chain joins TRBV2 and TRBJ2-1; D may be TRBD1 (5 bases). Germline V lookup: CDR1 SNHLY, CDR2 FYNNEI. The CDR3 loop spans 14 amino acids. The germline V and J ends were trimmed by 6 bases and 5 bases, with 14 bases remaining between them.

The J gene is TRBJ2-3, the V gene TRBV24-1; the match to TRBD2 covers 7 bases. CDR1 and CDR2 from the germline V gene are KGHDR and SFDVKD. V shed 3 bases, J shed 4 bases, and the junction held 6 bases outside the gene matches. The CDR3 has 15 residues. The CDR3 region has the DNA TGTGCCACCAGTGATATGAGACTAGCATCAGATACGCAGTATTTT. Protein sequence: CATSDMRLASDTQYF.

This sequence joins TRBV7-2 and TRBJ2-1; 11 nucleotides line up with TRBD2. The CDR3 is 17 residues long. Germline CDR1 SGHTA, CDR2 FQGNSA. V lost 1 base and J lost 4; bases outside the gene matches: 6. The CDR3 bases are TGTGCCAGCAGCTTAGTTTTCTCTAGCGGGGGGTACAATGAGCAGTTCTTC. It encodes CASSLVFSSGGYNEQFF.

This clonotype came up many times. This sequence joins TRBV3-1 and TRBJ1-1; no firm D call. V lost 4 bases and J lost 0, with 15 bases in between. CDR3 size: 16 residues. CDR1 and CDR2 from the germline V gene are LGHDT and YNNKEL (reference sequence). The CDR3 DNA reads TGTGCCAGCAGCCCACTCTTAAGGCAGGTGAACACTGAAGCTTTCTTT. It is translated as CASSPLLRQVNTEAFF.

In this sample, this clonotype turned up a few times. The genes are TRBV30 and TRBJ2-7; D not resolved. This CDR3 is built from 14 residues. Trimming removed 1 base at V and 4 bases at J, with 14 bases between. Germline V gene lookup returns CDR1 GTSNPN and CDR2 SVGIG (reference sequence). The CDR3: CAWSDGRFPYEQYF. DNA for the CDR3: TGTGCCTGGAGTGATGGCAGGTTCCCTTACGAGCAGTACTTC.

This clonotype showed up many times. The chain carries TRBV11-2 and TRBJ2-7, with a possible D match to TRBD1 (5 bases). The CDR3 has 15 amino acids. V shed 1 base and J shed 9 bases, with 19 bases lying between them. Germline CDR1 is SGHAT and CDR2 is FQNNGV. The CDR3, as DNA: TGTGCCAGCAGCTTAGGGGCAGTGGACATCGGTGGGCAGTACTTC. It codes for CASSLGAVDIGGQYF.

In this sample, this clonotype turned up a few times. V and J are TRBV6-1 and TRBJ2-7; no clear D gene. The CDR3 covers 13 residues. V dropped 6 bases and J dropped 3 bases, with 12 bases sitting between them. The germline gives CDR1 MNHNS, CDR2 SASEGT. In DNA, the CDR3 is TGTGCCAGCAGCAACGGCCTCATCTACGAGCAGTACTTC. The encoded protein is CASSNGLIYEQYF.

This clonotype was seen many times. J is TRBJ2-7 and V is TRBV19, with D tentatively TRBD2 (6 bases). From germline, CDR1 is LNHDA and CDR2 SQIVND (reference sequence). Trimming removed 2 bases from V and 2 bases from J, with 10 bases in between. The CDR3 consists of 14 residues. The CDR3 DNA reads TGTGCCAGTAGTATAAAGGACTACCCCTACGAGCAGTACTTC. It encodes CASSIKDYPYEQYF. Based on the CDR3 plus reference TRBV19 and TRBJ2-7, the full variable domain is DGGITQSPKYLFRKEGQNVTLSCEQNLNHDAMYWYRQDPGQGLRLIYYSQIVNDFQKGDIAEGYSVSREKKESFPLTVTSAQKNPTAFYLCASSIKDYPYEQYFGPGTRLTVT.

Many counts were recorded for this clonotype. The CDR3 DNA sequence: TGTGCCAGCAGTTTATCAGGGCTAGCGAAAACCTACGAGCAGTACTTC. It is translated as CASSLSGLAKTYEQYF. The J gene is TRBJ2-7, the V gene TRBV27; TRBD2 might be the D (6 bases). From germline, CDR1 is MNHEY and CDR2 SMNVEV (reference sequence). This CDR3 comprises 16 residues. Trimming stripped 0 bases from V and 2 bases from J, with 14 bases between.

This clonotype was picked up a small number of times. This chain connects TRBV7-9 to TRBJ1-5, with D possibly being TRBD1 (5 bases). The CDR3 has 12 amino acids. V was cut by 5 bases and J by 7 bases, with 9 bases left in between. Germline assignment: CDR1 SEHNR and CDR2 FQNEAQ (reference sequence). The CDR3 DNA reads TGTGCCAGCAGCCTACAGGAACAGCCCCAGCATTTT. Its protein is CASSLQEQPQHF. The full variable domain, completed using reference TRBV7-9 and TRBJ1-5, is DTGVSQNPRHKITKRGQNVTFRCDPISEHNRLYWYRQTLGQGPEFLTYFQNEAQLEKSRLLSDRFSAERPKGSFSTLEIQRTEQGDSAMYLCASSLQEQPQHFGDGTRLSIL.

The V gene is TRBV10-1, the J gene TRBJ1-2, with a weak D call TRBD1 (6 bases). The CDR3 covers 15 residues. CDR1 is WNHNN, CDR2 SYGVQD, per germline (reference sequence). Trimming removed 0 bases from V and 6 bases from J, with 14 bases in between. CDR3 amino acids: CASSESRTVIDGYTF. The CDR3 DNA sequence: TGCGCCAGCAGTGAGTCGAGGACAGTGATCGATGGCTACACCTTC.

There are a few counts of this clonotype. The CDR3 here is CASSHVGATYEQYF. The DNA of the CDR3 is TGTGCCAGCAGCCACGTCGGGGCCACCTACGAGCAGTACTTC. V and J are TRBV14 and TRBJ2-7, with D possibly called TRBD1 or TRBD2 (5 bases each). This CDR3 is 14 amino acids long. The germline V gene encodes CDR1 SGHDN and CDR2 FVKESK. The V end lost 3 bases, the J end lost 2 bases, and 11 bases lay between the germline ends.

This clonotype was observed at least ten times. The V and J genes are TRBV30 and TRBJ1-2; D gene uncertain. Germline V gene sequence: CDR1 GTSNPN, CDR2 SVGIG (reference sequence). The CDR3 length is 12 residues. V lost 1 base to trimming and J lost 6 bases, with 9 bases between them. CDR3 nucleotides: TGTGCCTGGAGTGCGGCCTTCCATGGCTACACCTTC. Protein product: CAWSAAFHGYTF.

In this sample, this clonotype turned up many times. The chain combines TRBV29-1 with TRBJ1-1, with a weak D call TRBD1 (5 bases). V was trimmed by 2 bases and J by 1 base, leaving 11 bases between them. From germline, CDR1 is SQVTM and CDR2 ANQGSEA. CDR3 length: 14 residues. The CDR3 protein is CSVELGHANTEAFF. DNA for the CDR3: TGCAGCGTTGAATTAGGACACGCGAACACTGAAGCTTTCTTT.

This chain links TRBV29-1 with TRBJ2-3; D is unresolved. The V end was cut by 6 bases, the J end by 8 bases, with 12 bases between. This CDR3 is 11 amino acids long. The germline gives CDR1 SQVTM, CDR2 ANQGSEA. The CDR3 DNA is TGCAGCGTGCCGGGCTATCGTACGCAGTATTTT. Translated: CSVPGYRTQYF.

This clonotype was counted at least ten times. The chain has TRBV20-1 and TRBJ2-1; D is perhaps TRBD2 (6 bases). The CDR3 totals 15 residues. The germline V gene has CDR1 DFQATT and CDR2 SNEGSKA (reference sequence). V was clipped by 1 base and J by 6 bases, with 16 bases between them. The CDR3 DNA sequence: TGCAGTGCTAGAGTGATGACCGGGACTTTCAATGAGCAGTTCTTC. This sequence encodes CSARVMTGTFNEQFF.